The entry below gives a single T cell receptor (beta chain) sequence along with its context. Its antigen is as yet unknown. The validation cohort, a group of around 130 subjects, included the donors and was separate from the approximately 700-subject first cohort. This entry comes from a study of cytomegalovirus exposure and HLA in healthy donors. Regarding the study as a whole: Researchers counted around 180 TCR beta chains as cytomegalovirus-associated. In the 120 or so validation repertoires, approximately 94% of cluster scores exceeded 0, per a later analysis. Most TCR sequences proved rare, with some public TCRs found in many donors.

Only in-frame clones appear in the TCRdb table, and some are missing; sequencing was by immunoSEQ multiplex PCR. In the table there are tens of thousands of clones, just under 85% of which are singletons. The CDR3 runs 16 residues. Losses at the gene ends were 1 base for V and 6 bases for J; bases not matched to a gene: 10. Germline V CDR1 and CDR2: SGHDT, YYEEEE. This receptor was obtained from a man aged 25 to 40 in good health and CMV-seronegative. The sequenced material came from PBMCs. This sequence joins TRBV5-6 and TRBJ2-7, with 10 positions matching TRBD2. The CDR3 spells CASSLLLAGKVGEQYF. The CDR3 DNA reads TGTGCCAGCAGCTTGTTACTAGCGGGGAAGGTTGGCGAGCAGTACTTC.